Shown below are 5 T cell receptor beta chains from a single sample sequenced in a study of shared clonotypes between healthy human individuals. Sequencing used immunoSEQ multiplex PCR; TCRdb keeps in-frame clones, though not all of them. In the table there are 2 million to 2.5 million clones, about nine tenths of which are singletons. Sequencing was performed on naive CD4+ T cells from PBMCs. Documented subset: CD45RA+ positively selected. The receptor source for this set is a man in his late teens or twenties in good health. Some clones in this sample may be carry-over from other donors' samples.

The chain couples TRBV6-5 to TRBJ1-4; 7 nucleotides line up with TRBD1. The V segment lost 6 bases and the J segment 5 bases; nucleotides outside the gene matches: 6. CDR3 length equals 14 residues. Germline loops: CDR1 MNHEY, CDR2 SVGAGI. Here the CDR3 reads CASRRQGLNEKLFF. Here the CDR3 DNA reads TGTGCCAGCAGAAGACAGGGACTAAATGAAAAACTGTTTTTT.

About this clone itself: Other DNA sequences in this sample translate to the same CDR3. The chain recombines TRBV6-1 with TRBJ1-2; 7 nucleotides line up with TRBD1. The CDR3 spans 13 residues. CDR1 is MNHNS and CDR2 is SASEGT in the germline V gene. Unmatched junction bases numbered 7, after V lost 7 bases and J lost 5 bases. Here the CDR3 DNA reads TGTGCCAGCAACCGGGGACAGACTTATGGCTACACCTTC. Its protein is CASNRGQTYGYTF.

The V and J genes are TRBV10-3 and TRBJ2-2, with 9 positions matching TRBD1. V shed 6 bases and J 6 bases; nucleotides not matched to a gene: 5. Germline values: CDR1 ENHRY, CDR2 SYGVKD. The CDR3 length is 14 residues. The CDR3 coding sequence is TGTGCCATCAGGGGGGGACAGGGTCCCGGGGAGCTGTTTTTT. It yields the protein CAIRGGQGPGELFF.

This clone came up once. This sequence joins TRBV15 and TRBJ2-7; the match to TRBD1 covers 8 bases. With 1 base clipped from V and 0 bases from J, the junction kept 2 bases outside the gene matches. The CDR3 has 15 amino acids. CDR1 is LNHNV, CDR2 YYDKDF, per germline (reference sequence). The CDR3 protein is CATSRGDRSSYEQYF. The CDR3 nucleotides are TGTGCCACCAGCAGAGGGGACAGGAGCTCCTACGAGCAGTACTTC.

The chain uses TRBV4-2 and TRBJ2-2; 7 bases are shared with TRBD2. Unmatched junction bases numbered 11, after V lost 0 bases and J lost 4 bases. Germline loops: CDR1 LGHNA, CDR2 YNFKEQ. The CDR3 totals 18 residues. The CDR3: CASSQDPLAARGTGELFF. DNA of the CDR3: TGTGCCAGCAGCCAAGATCCCCTAGCGGCCCGGGGCACCGGGGAGCTGTTTTTT.